The rows below give T cell receptor beta chains drawn from one sample of a study of cytomegalovirus exposure and HLA in healthy donors. Libraries were prepared by immunoSEQ multiplex PCR; TCRdb keeps only in-frame clonotypes and omits some of them. The repertoire consists of under 150,000 clones, with roughly 74% occurring once and the leading ten covering 6.2%. The sample comprised PBMCs. The origin of the receptors is a woman aged 35 to 49 in good health and CMV-seropositive. The CDR3 runs from the conserved cysteine through the conserved F or W. A D gene is named only where the DNA matches it firmly. Some rows mark clone size as missing; the rest say once, few, many or name a class of expanded clone.

D	V	size	J	DNA	CDR3
TRBD1	TRBV5-1	NA	TRBJ1-2	TGCGCCAGCAGCTTTACGACAGGGAACTATGGCTACACCTTC	CASSFTTGNYGYTF
TRBD2	TRBV4-2	NA	TRBJ2-1	TGTGCCAGCAGCCAGGGGACTAGCGGGAGGGCCTACAATGAGCAGTTCTTC	CASSQGTSGRAYNEQFF
NA	TRBV5-1	NA	TRBJ1-1	TGCGCCAGCAGCCTAGGACAGAGTCCCATGAACACTGAAGCTTTCTTT	CASSLGQSPMNTEAFF
TRBD1	TRBV6-6	NA	TRBJ1-1	TGTGCCAGCAGCCCACTCGACAGGGGCAGCACTGAAGCTTTCTTT	CASSPLDRGSTEAFF
TRBD2	TRBV27	NA	TRBJ2-3	TGTGCCAGCAGTTTATTCCCTAGCGGGAGGGCCCCTCCCCGCACAGATACGCAGTATTTT	CASSLFPSGRAPPRTDTQYF
NA	TRBV6-5	NA	TRBJ2-2	TGTGCCAGCAGTTACTCGATAACGCGTAACACCGGGGAGCTGTTTTTT	CASSYSITRNTGELFF
TRBD2	TRBV11-3	NA	TRBJ2-7	TGTGCCAGCAGCTTACGGGCTAGCGGTCCCTACGAGCAGTACTTC	CASSLRASGPYEQYF
NA	TRBV30	few	TRBJ2-2	TGTGCCTGGAATCCAGGGGGGACCGGGGAGCTGTTTTTT	CAWNPGGTGELFF
NA	TRBV29-1	NA	TRBJ1-1	TGCAGCGCTTGGACCGGGGCTGAAGCTTTCTTT	CSAWTGAEAFF
NA	TRBV7-3	NA	TRBJ2-7	TGTGCCAGCAGCTTAACAGGGGGAAGCTCCTACGAGCAGTACTTC	CASSLTGGSSYEQYF
NA	TRBV15	NA	TRBJ1-2	TGTGCCACCAGCAGTTCCCGTATCGACAGTTCCTATGGCTACACCTTC	CATSSSRIDSSYGYTF
TRBD2	TRBV28	NA	TRBJ2-3	TGTGCCAGCAGTACTCTAGCGGGAGTGGTAGATACGCAGTATTTT	CASSTLAGVVDTQYF
TRBD2	TRBV6-5	NA	TRBJ2-2	TGTGCCGGCCCGGGACTAGCGGGACCCACCGGGGAGCTGTTTTTT	CAGPGLAGPTGELFF
NA	TRBV4-1	NA	TRBJ2-3	TGCGCCAGCAGCCAAGATACCCTAGGAGATACGCAGTATTTT	CASSQDTLGDTQYF
TRBD1	TRBV15	NA	TRBJ1-2	TGTGCCACCAGCAGAGATCCGAGGAGGGGGCTCATCGGTGGCTACACCTTC	CATSRDPRRGLIGGYTF
NA	TRBV29-1	NA	TRBJ1-1	TGCAGCGTTGAGCATACATTTGGCACTGAAGCTTTCTTT	CSVEHTFGTEAFF
NA	TRBV12-5	NA	TRBJ1-1	TGTGCTAGTGGTTTGTCCCAGGGGATACCGAACACTGAAGCTTTCTTT	CASGLSQGIPNTEAFF
NA	TRBV15	NA	TRBJ2-3	TGTGCCACCAGCTTTCGACGGGAGAGCACAGATACGCAGTATTTT	CATSFRRESTDTQYF
TRBD1	TRBV5-4	NA	TRBJ2-7	TGTGCCAGCAGCTTGACCCCGGGACAGGGTGCTTACGAGCAGTACTTC	CASSLTPGQGAYEQYF
NA	TRBV7-9	large	TRBJ1-3	TGTGCCAGCAGCCCCGAGGGGGAAACCATATATTTT	CASSPEGETIYF
NA	TRBV19	NA	TRBJ1-5	TGTGCCAGTAGTATAGGTCCCGGAACGGCGGGCAATCAGCCCCAGCATTTT	CASSIGPGTAGNQPQHF
TRBD2	TRBV19	NA	TRBJ2-7	TGTGCCAGTAGTCCCCTAGCGGGACGCGACGAGCAGTACTTC	CASSPLAGRDEQYF
TRBD1	TRBV19	NA	TRBJ1-5	TGTGCCAGTAGTCAAACAGGGGGAAGCAATCAGCCCCAGCATTTT	CASSQTGGSNQPQHF
NA	TRBV29-1	NA	TRBJ1-2	TGCAGCCTCCCCCGGAACAGTAGAGCTAACTATGGCTACACCTTC	CSLPRNSRANYGYTF
NA	TRBV7-8	NA	TRBJ2-7	TGTGCCAGCAGCTTAACTCCCGGGATCCTCTACGAGCAGTACTTC	CASSLTPGILYEQYF
NA	TRBV27	NA	TRBJ2-3	TGTGCCAGCACGATCGGAGATACGCAGTATTTT	CASTIGDTQYF
TRBD1	TRBV7-9	NA	TRBJ1-1	TGTGCCAGCAGCTCGAACAGGGGGCAGAGATTTTTGACTGAAGCTTTCTTT	CASSSNRGQRFLTEAFF